This T cell receptor beta chain originates from a study of T cell responses to AZD1222 COVID-19 vaccine. Study results and caveats: In a largely white British group with more females than males, clonal diversity was possibly underestimated. Distributed over spike, vaccine-associated CD4 TCRs predominated at 160-218 and 743-854.

Only in-frame clones appear in the TCRdb table, and some are missing; sequencing was by immunoSEQ multiplex PCR. The sample holds 130,000 or so clones, roughly 88% seen once. Of note for this clone: The target antigen is unknown.

This CDR3 contains 12 residues. Trimming removed 4 bases from V and 10 bases from J, with 14 bases in between. In germline, CDR1 is SGDLS, CDR2 YYNGEE. Both about-4-week and about-12-week second-dose recipients were combined. This clonotype was sampled from an adult who received the AZD1222 COVID-19 vaccine. The rearrangement links TRBV9 to TRBJ1-1, with D maybe TRBD1 (5 bases). The sequences come from peripheral blood, collected 28 days after the second AZD1222 dose. The CDR3 reads CASSPAGGAAFF. The CDR3 DNA reads TGTGCCAGCAGCCCAGCGGGGGGTGCAGCTTTCTTT.